This TCR beta chain was retrieved from a study of PD-L1 blockade in urothelial cancer. Across the whole study: Timepoints chosen for blood analysis were 3 weeks (second dose) and 6 weeks after treatment start. T cells numbered a median of roughly 150,000 in the blood samples.

This clone was seen only a few times. This CDR3 contains 16 residues. The V gene lost 0 bases and the J gene lost 2 bases, with 14 bases spanning the gap. Germline assignment: CDR1 MGHRA and CDR2 YSYEKL. Patients' urothelial carcinoma was locally advanced or metastatic. Sequencing used immunoSEQ multiplex PCR; TCRdb keeps in-frame clones, though not all of them. The sample has more than 30,000 clones, 80% to 90% seen once. The rearrangement uses TRBV4-1 and TRBJ2-7, with a tentative D call TRBD1 (6 bases). This sample comprised PBMCs, obtained around atezolizumab (anti-PD-L1) treatment. The sequence was obtained from a man aged 55 to 70 with urothelial cancer. In nucleotides, the CDR3 is TGCGCCAGCAGCCAAGATCCGGACAGCCTTACCTACGAGCAGTACTTC. It specifies CASSQDPDSLTYEQYF.